Listed below are T cell receptor beta chains from one sample, sequenced in a study of T cell clonotyping in hematopoietic cell transplantation. Repertoires were generated with immunoSEQ multiplex PCR, while TCRdb's copy carries only in-frame clones and drops some. The sample lists roughly 48,000 clones; 80% to 85% were seen once. Sequencing used peripheral blood mononuclear cells, obtained before stem cell transplant. These receptors all come from a man in his sixties with myelodysplastic syndrome. Some clones in this sample may be carry-over from other donors' samples. The CDR3 runs from the conserved cysteine through the conserved F or W. Each record gives: V gene, D gene, J gene, clone size, CDR3 DNA, CDR3 protein. The D gene is left open where the match is weak. Clone sizes are given selectively: once, few, many, or a class where the clone is expanded.

TRBV12-5,TRBD2,TRBJ2-7,NA,TGTGCTAGTGGTTTGCCCCGGACTAGCGGGGCCTACGAGCAGTACTTC,CASGLPRTSGAYEQYF
TRBV6-5,TRBD2,TRBJ2-2,once,TGTGCCAGCAGTTACTCGCGGGGGGGCGACCCCGGGGAGCTGTTTTTT,CASSYSRGGDPGELFF
TRBV7-8,NA,TRBJ1-3,once,TGTGCCAGCAGCTTCGGACAGAGCTCTGGAAACACCATATATTTT,CASSFGQSSGNTIYF
TRBV6-1,NA,TRBJ1-2,few,TGTGCCAGCAGTGAAGGGCGGTTCTATGGCTACACCTTC,CASSEGRFYGYTF
TRBV30,NA,TRBJ2-7,NA,TGTGCCTGGAGGGCCAGGGCCGGGGCCTACGAGCAGTACTTC,CAWRARAGAYEQYF
TRBV30,NA,TRBJ1-2,few,TGTGCCTGGAGTGCTCGTCGGGACGGCGGCGGCTACACCTTC,CAWSARRDGGGYTF
TRBV7-2,TRBD2,TRBJ2-1,NA,TGTGCCAGCAGCGTCAGTAGCGGGGGCTCCTACAATGAGCAGTTCTTC,CASSVSSGGSYNEQFF
TRBV4-3,NA,TRBJ2-7,NA,TGCGCCAGCAGCCAAGATAAGGGAGGTATCTACGAGCAGTACTTC,CASSQDKGGIYEQYF
TRBV5-1,NA,TRBJ1-5,few,TGCGCCAGCAGTCGCTGGGGAGGAGATCAGCCCCAGCATTTT,CASSRWGGDQPQHF
TRBV29-1,NA,TRBJ1-2,NA,TGCAGCGTAACAAAGAACTATGGCTACACCTTC,CSVTKNYGYTF
TRBV27,TRBD1,TRBJ1-5,NA,TGTGCCAGCAGGGGACAGGGGGCAACTCAGCCCCAGCATTTT,CASRGQGATQPQHF
TRBV9,NA,TRBJ1-5,NA,TGTGCCAGCAGCGAAAGGGGGGGCTCTGGGCCCCAGCATTTT,CASSERGGSGPQHF
TRBV13,TRBD1,TRBJ1-6,few,TGTGCCAGCAGCTCCCACCGTACAGGGGATAATTCACCCCTCCACTTT,CASSSHRTGDNSPLHF
TRBV11-2,NA,TRBJ2-2,NA,TGTGCCAGCATGCTTTCGACAGTGAACACCGGGGAGCTGTTTTTT,CASMLSTVNTGELFF
TRBV30,NA,TRBJ1-1,NA,TGTGCCTGGAGTGTACATGGGGGCACTGAAGCTTTCTTT,CAWSVHGGTEAFF
TRBV10-3,TRBD1,TRBJ1-2,NA,TGTGCCATCAGTGCCTCCGGGACAGAACTCTATGGCTACACCTTC,CAISASGTELYGYTF
TRBV9,NA,TRBJ2-7,NA,TGTGCCAGCAGCCGCATCGCTGGTCTGGGTGGGAACGAGCAGTACTTC,CASSRIAGLGGNEQYF
TRBV9,TRBD1,TRBJ2-1,NA,TGTGCCAGCAGCGTAGGAGGGACAGGGCATTTATACAATGAGCAGTTCTTC,CASSVGGTGHLYNEQFF
TRBV5-1,TRBD1,TRBJ1-1,NA,TGCGCCAGCAGTAGGCAGGGGGGCACTGAAGCTTTCTTT,CASSRQGGTEAFF
TRBV18,TRBD1,TRBJ1-6,few,TGTGCCAGCTCACTCAACGGACAGGGAACAACACCCCTCCACTTT,CASSLNGQGTTPLHF
TRBV7-7,NA,TRBJ2-5,once,TGTGCTAGCAGCTTAGGTGTCAGTATATTAGAGACCCAGTACTTC,CASSLGVSILETQYF
TRBV9,NA,TRBJ1-4,NA,TGTGCCAGCAGTTCGACAGGTCTTAATGAAAAACTGTTTTTT,CASSSTGLNEKLFF
TRBV15,NA,TRBJ2-5,NA,TGTGCCACCAGCCTATCCGGGGCCAGCGGGCAAGAGACCCAGTACTTC,CATSLSGASGQETQYF
TRBV13,NA,TRBJ2-2,once,TGTGCCAGCAGCGGGGCCAGGGGAGTTGGGGAGCTGTTTTTT,CASSGARGVGELFF
TRBV6-5,TRBD2,TRBJ2-7,NA,TGTGCCAGCAGCTTTAGCGGGGGGAAATCCTACGAGCAGTACTTC,CASSFSGGKSYEQYF
TRBV7-2,NA,TRBJ2-3,NA,TGTGCCAGCAGCTTAGTGGCAGGACTAACGGCGCAGTATTTT,CASSLVAGLTAQYF
TRBV5-1,NA,TRBJ2-5,NA,TGCGCCAGCAGCTGGGACCCGGGGACCCAAGAGACCCAGTACTTC,CASSWDPGTQETQYF
TRBV7-2,NA,TRBJ1-1,NA,TGTGCCAGCAGCCCACCCCCGGGGGGCACTGAAGCTTTCTTT,CASSPPPGGTEAFF